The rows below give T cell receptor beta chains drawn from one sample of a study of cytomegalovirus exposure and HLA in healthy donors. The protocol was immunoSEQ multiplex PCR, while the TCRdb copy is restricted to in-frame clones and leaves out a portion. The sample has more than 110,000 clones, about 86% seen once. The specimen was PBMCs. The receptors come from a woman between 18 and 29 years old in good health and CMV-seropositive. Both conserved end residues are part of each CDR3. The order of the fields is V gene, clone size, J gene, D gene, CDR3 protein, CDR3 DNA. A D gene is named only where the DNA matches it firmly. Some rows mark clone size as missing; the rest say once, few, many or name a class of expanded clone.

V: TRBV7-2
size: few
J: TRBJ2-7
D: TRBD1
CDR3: CASSYQTGSEQYF
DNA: TGTGCCAGCAGCTATCAGACAGGGAGCGAGCAGTACTTC

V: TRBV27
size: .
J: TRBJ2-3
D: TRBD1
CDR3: CASRNRGSWQYF
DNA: TGTGCCAGCAGGAACAGGGGGAGTTGGCAGTATTTT

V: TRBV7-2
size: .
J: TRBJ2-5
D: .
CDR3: CASSVTGRETQYF
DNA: TGTGCCAGCAGCGTGACAGGGAGGGAGACCCAGTACTTC

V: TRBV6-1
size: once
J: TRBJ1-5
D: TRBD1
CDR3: CASTEGGQDNQPQHF
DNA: TGTGCCAGCACCGAAGGCGGACAGGACAATCAGCCCCAGCATTTT

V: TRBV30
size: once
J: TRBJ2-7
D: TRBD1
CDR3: CAWRQKRDSLGYEQYF
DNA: TGTGCCTGGAGACAAAAAAGGGACAGTTTAGGGTACGAGCAGTACTTC

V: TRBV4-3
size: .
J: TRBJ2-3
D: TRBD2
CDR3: CASSQDSSGGGNTQYF
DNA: TGCGCCAGCAGCCAAGATAGCAGCGGGGGGGGAAATACGCAGTATTTT

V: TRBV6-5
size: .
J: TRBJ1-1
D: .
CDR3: CASSYRGYTEAFF
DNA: TGTGCCAGCAGTTACAGGGGTTATACTGAAGCTTTCTTT

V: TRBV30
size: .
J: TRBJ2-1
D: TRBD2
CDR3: CAWSLSGTYNEQFF
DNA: TGTGCCTGGAGCCTTAGCGGGACCTACAATGAGCAGTTCTTC

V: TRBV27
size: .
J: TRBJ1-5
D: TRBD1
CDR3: CASGPGQPREQPQHF
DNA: TGTGCCAGCGGACCGGGACAGCCTAGGGAGCAGCCCCAGCATTTT

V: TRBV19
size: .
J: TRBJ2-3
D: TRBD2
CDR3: CASSIGGGGARDTQYF
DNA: TGTGCCAGTAGTATAGGAGGCGGGGGGGCCCGAGATACGCAGTATTTT

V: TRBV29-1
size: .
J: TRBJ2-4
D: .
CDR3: CSVEGEVTKNIQYF
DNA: TGCAGCGTTGAAGGGGAGGTGACCAAAAACATTCAGTACTTC

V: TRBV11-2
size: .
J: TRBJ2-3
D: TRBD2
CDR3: CASSLTSGITDTQYF
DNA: TGTGCCAGCAGCTTAACTAGCGGGATAACAGATACGCAGTATTTT

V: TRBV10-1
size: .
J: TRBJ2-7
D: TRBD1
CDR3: CASSESTQGAYEQYF
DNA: TGCGCCAGCAGTGAGTCGACACAGGGGGCCTACGAGCAGTACTTC

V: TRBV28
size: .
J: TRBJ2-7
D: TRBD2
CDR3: CASSLSSSGSYEQYF
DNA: TGTGCCAGCAGTTTATCGTCTAGCGGGAGCTACGAGCAGTACTTC

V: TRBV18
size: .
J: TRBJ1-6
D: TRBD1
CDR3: CASSTDRGLLSPLHF
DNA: TGTGCCAGCTCAACGGACAGGGGGCTCCTTTCACCCCTCCACTTT

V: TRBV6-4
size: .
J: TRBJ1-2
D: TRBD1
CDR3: CASRETGNNYGYTF
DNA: TGTGCCAGCAGGGAGACAGGGAATAACTATGGCTACACCTTC

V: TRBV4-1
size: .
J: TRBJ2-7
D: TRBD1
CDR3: CASSLGTGVGYEQYF
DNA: TGCGCCAGCAGCCTCGGGACAGGGGTTGGATACGAGCAGTACTTC

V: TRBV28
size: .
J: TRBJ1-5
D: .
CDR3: CASGGNPQHF
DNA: TGTGCCAGCGGAGGTAACCCCCAGCATTTT

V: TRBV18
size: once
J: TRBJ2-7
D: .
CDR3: CASSPPFLYEQYF
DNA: TGTGCCAGCTCACCACCGTTCCTTTACGAGCAGTACTTC

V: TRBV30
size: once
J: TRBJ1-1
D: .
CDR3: CAWSNRVNTEAFF
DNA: TGTGCCTGGAGTAACAGGGTGAACACTGAAGCTTTCTTT

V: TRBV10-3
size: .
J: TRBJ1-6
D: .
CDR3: CAISEPGGERAGSPLHF
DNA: TGTGCCATCAGTGAGCCTGGGGGGGAGAGAGCCGGCTCACCCCTCCACTTT

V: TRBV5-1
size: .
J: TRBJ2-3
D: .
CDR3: CASSSGLADSTDTQYF
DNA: TGCGCCAGCTCCTCGGGCTTAGCGGATAGCACAGATACGCAGTATTTT

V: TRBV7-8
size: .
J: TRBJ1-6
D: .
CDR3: CASSLGGFVSPLHF
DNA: TGTGCCAGCAGCTTGGGGGGGTTTGTTTCACCCCTCCACTTT

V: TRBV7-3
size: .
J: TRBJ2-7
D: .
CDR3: CASSLDSSYEQYF
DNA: TGTGCCAGCAGCTTAGACAGCTCCTACGAGCAGTACTTC

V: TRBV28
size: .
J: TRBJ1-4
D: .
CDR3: CASSLSATNEKLFF
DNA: TGTGCCAGCAGTTTATCTGCAACTAATGAAAAACTGTTTTTT

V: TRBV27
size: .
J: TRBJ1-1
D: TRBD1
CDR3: CASSIYRGAEAFF
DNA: TGTGCCAGCAGTATCTACAGGGGCGCTGAAGCTTTCTTT

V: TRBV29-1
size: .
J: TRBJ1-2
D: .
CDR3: CSSREATGYTF
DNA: TGCAGCTCCCGCGAGGCAACAGGCTACACCTTC

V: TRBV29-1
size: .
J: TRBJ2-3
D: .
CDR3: CSAQTGGSDTQYF
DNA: TGCAGCGCACAAACCGGGGGTTCAGATACGCAGTATTTT

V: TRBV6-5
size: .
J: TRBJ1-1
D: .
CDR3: CASSYSRGKWTEAFF
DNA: TGTGCCAGCAGTTACTCGAGAGGGAAGTGGACCGAAGCTTTCTTT

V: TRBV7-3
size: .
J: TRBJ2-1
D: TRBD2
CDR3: CASSLLLAGGNEQFF
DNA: TGTGCCAGCAGCTTACTACTAGCGGGAGGCAATGAGCAGTTCTTC

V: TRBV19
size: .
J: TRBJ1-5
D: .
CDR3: CARGASGSSNQPQHF
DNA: TGTGCCAGAGGTGCGAGCGGTTCCAGCAATCAGCCCCAGCATTTT